This entry lists 32 T cell receptor beta chains sequenced from one sample in a study of control samples from healthy donors and cancer patients. Assay used: immunoSEQ multiplex PCR; TCRdb lists only in-frame clones, some missing. Of under 95,000 clones listed, approximately 84% are singletons. Source material: blood. These receptors were collected from a man in his fifties or sixties in good health.

This clone was detected once. The rearrangement links TRBV6-5 to TRBJ1-6; unclear D gene. This CDR3 comprises 15 residues. CDR1 is MNHEY and CDR2 is SVGAGI in the germline V gene. Trimming left V 2 bases short and J 9 bases short, with 14 bases between. CDR3 in amino acids: CASSYRQKGGSPLHF. CDR3 coding DNA: TGTGCCAGCAGTTACCGGCAGAAGGGTGGTTCACCCCTCCACTTT.

The chain couples TRBV5-1 to TRBJ2-1; 11 positions match TRBD2. Germline V gives CDR1 SGHRS, CDR2 YFSETQ. CDR3 length: 16 amino acids. V gave up 2 bases and J gave up 7 bases; unmatched junction bases: 8. The CDR3 sequence is CASSLMTSGAGNEQFF. CDR3 nucleotide sequence: TGCGCCAGCAGCTTAATGACTAGCGGGGCGGGTAATGAGCAGTTCTTC. Full variable domain (outside the CDR3, taken from reference TRBV5-1 and TRBJ2-1): KAGVTQTPRYLIKTRGQQVTLSCSPISGHRSVSWYQQTPGQGLQFLFEYFSETQRNKGNFPGRFSGRQFSNSRSEMNVSTLELGDSALYLCASSLMTSGAGNEQFFGPGTRLTVL.

The V and J genes are TRBV3-1 (or the pseudogene TRBV3-2) and TRBJ2-1; TRBD1 matches 7 bases. After removal of 3 bases from V and 0 bases from J, the junction contained 5 bases not matched to a gene. Germline V gives CDR1 LGHDT, CDR2 YNNKEL (reference sequence). The CDR3 covers 16 residues. CDR3 region: CASSHVDRSSYNEQFF. CDR3 coding DNA: TGTGCCAGCAGCCACGTGGACAGGAGCTCCTACAATGAGCAGTTCTTC.

This chain joins TRBV20-1 and TRBJ2-3; 11 bases fit TRBD2. This CDR3 region has 14 residues. V was pared by 3 bases and J by 6 bases, with 5 bases of the junction left unmatched. CDR1 and CDR2 (germline): DFQATT, SNEGSKA (reference sequence). CDR3 nucleotides: TGCAGTGCTAGTTTAGCGGGAGGGAGGGATACGCAGTATTTT. Protein product: CSASLAGGRDTQYF.

The J gene is TRBJ1-1, the V gene TRBV20-1; no definite D call. The V end lost 7 bases, the J end lost 0 bases, and 6 bases lay between the germline ends. The length of the CDR3 is 11 residues. Germline V gives CDR1 DFQATT, CDR2 SNEGSKA (reference sequence). CDR3 nucleotides: TGCAGTGGAATATTGAACACTGAAGCTTTCTTT. Translated: CSGILNTEAFF.

The chain joins TRBV27 to TRBJ2-7; TRBD2 agrees at 7 bases. This CDR3 contains 17 residues. V shed 6 bases, J shed 0 bases, and the junction held 14 bases outside the gene matches. The germline gives CDR1 MNHEY, CDR2 SMNVEV (reference sequence). CDR3 region: CASRLGAGDLSSYEQYF. In DNA form, the CDR3 reads TGTGCCAGCAGACTGGGCGCGGGAGATCTAAGCTCCTACGAGCAGTACTTC.

This clone showed up just once. At the DNA level, this CDR3 is encoded by other sequences in the same sample as well. V is TRBV2 and J is TRBJ2-7, with a possible D match to TRBD2 (7 bases). The V end lost 6 bases, the J end lost 6 bases, and 18 bases lay between the germline ends. Germline CDR1 reads SNHLY; CDR2 reads FYNNEI. This CDR3 is built from 14 residues. CDR3 protein: CASRGQGRGSEQYF. The CDR3 nucleotides read TGTGCCAGCAGGGGTCAGGGGAGGGGGAGCGAGCAGTACTTC.

The rearrangement joins TRBV11-2 to TRBJ2-3; 7 bases match TRBD2. In germline, CDR1 is SGHAT, CDR2 FQNNGV. The CDR3 length is 17 residues. V trimming: 4 bases; J trimming: 4 bases; junction bases outside the gene matches: 14. The chain's CDR3 is CASSYPPQRAGSDTQYF. DNA for the CDR3: TGTGCCAGCAGCTATCCGCCTCAGAGAGCGGGATCAGATACGCAGTATTTT.

The genes are TRBV30 and TRBJ1-3; the match to TRBD1 covers 7 bases. V was pared by 5 bases and J by 2 bases, with 3 bases of the junction left unmatched. The CDR3 is 13 residues long. Germline V gene lookup returns CDR1 GTSNPN and CDR2 SVGIG (reference sequence). The CDR3 here is CAWATGTGNTIYF. The CDR3 nucleotides are TGTGCCTGGGCGACAGGGACTGGAAACACCATATATTTT.

The chain links TRBV24-1 to TRBJ1-3; possible D gene TRBD1, 6 bases. The germline gives CDR1 KGHDR, CDR2 SFDVKD. Trimming took off 7 bases at V and 0 bases at J, with 12 bases between the two ends. The CDR3 is 15 amino acids. CDR3 nucleotide sequence: TGTGCCACCAGCAAATCAGGGGTCTCTGGAAACACCATATATTTT. Its translation is CATSKSGVSGNTIYF.

This clone was counted a few times. V and J are TRBV9 and TRBJ1-1; the match to TRBD1 covers 7 bases. The CDR3 contains 15 residues. The germline V gene has CDR1 SGDLS and CDR2 YYNGEE. V was pared by 4 bases and J by 1 base, with 7 bases of the junction left unmatched. CDR3 residues: CASSKTGTANTEAFF. The CDR3 nucleotides are TGTGCCAGCAGCAAAACCGGGACAGCGAACACTGAAGCTTTCTTT. The variable domain in full, with the rest retrieved from reference TRBV9 and TRBJ1-1, is DSGVTQTPKHLITATGQRVTLRCSPRSGDLSVYWYQQSLDQGLQFLIQYYNGEERAKGNILERFSAQQFPDLHSELNLSSLELGDSALYFCASSKTGTANTEAFFGQGTRLTVV.

Comments on this clone: One base away lies a much larger clone, so this may be a sequencing read error. The rearrangement links TRBV25-1 to TRBJ2-7, with 8 bases lining up with TRBD1. CDR3 length equals 13 residues. The V gene's germline CDR1 is MGHDK and CDR2 SYGVNS. The ends lost 5 bases at V and 1 base at J; junction bases unmatched: 1. The CDR3 bases are TGTGCCAGCAGTCGGACAGGGTCCTACGAGCAGTACTTC. Amino acids: CASSRTGSYEQYF.

This clone was picked up a small number of times. It may be a read error: a sequence one base away is much more abundant. The chain combines TRBV6-1 with TRBJ2-6; D remains ambiguous. This CDR3 is built from 15 residues. Germline V CDR1 and CDR2: MNHNS, SASEGT. The V end was cut by 1 base, the J end by 0 bases, with 4 bases between. The CDR3 DNA reads as TGTGCCAGCAGTGAAGGGGGCTCTGGGGCCAACGTCCTGACTTTC. This translates into CASSEGGSGANVLTF.

This clone has just one count. The chain recombines TRBV4-2 with TRBJ1-2, with 8 bases identical to TRBD1. Looked up from germline, CDR1 is LGHNA and CDR2 is YNFKEQ. The CDR3 totals 13 residues. The trim removed 4 bases at V and 8 bases at J, leaving 6 bases unmatched. CDR3 coding DNA: TGTGCCAGCAGCCCAGGACAGGGCGGGGGCTACACCTTC. It specifies CASSPGQGGGYTF.

The chain combines TRBV5-6 with TRBJ2-1, with 7 bases fitting TRBD2. This CDR3 spans 15 amino acids. The germline CDR1 and CDR2 sequences are SGHDT and YYEEEE. V trimming: 1 base; J trimming: 3 bases; junction bases outside the gene matches: 4. The CDR3 DNA reads as TGTGCCAGCAGCTTGAGACTAGCTCTCTACAATGAGCAGTTCTTC. Its protein is CASSLRLALYNEQFF.

The CDR3 spells CASSLYQGYNSEQFF. The CDR3 region has the DNA TGTGCCAGCAGCTTATATCAGGGCTACAATAGTGAGCAGTTCTTC. The V call is TRBV11-3, the J call TRBJ2-1; tentatively, D is TRBD1 (5 bases). This CDR3 region has 15 residues. Germline-derived CDR1 and CDR2 are SGHNT and YENEEA. V was trimmed by 2 bases and J by 9 bases, leaving 17 bases between them.

The V and J genes are TRBV19 and TRBJ2-5; D is possibly TRBD1 or TRBD2 (6 bases each). From germline, CDR1 is LNHDA and CDR2 SQIVND (reference sequence). This CDR3 comprises 15 residues. Trimming pared 5 bases from V and 4 bases from J, leaving 17 bases between. The CDR3 loop is CASSFPRGGGETQYF. The CDR3 DNA is TGTGCCAGTAGTTTTCCCCGCGGAGGGGGAGAGACCCAGTACTTC.

This rearrangement joins TRBV7-9 to TRBJ1-2; D not certain. Germline V gene sequence: CDR1 SEHNR, CDR2 FQNEAQ (reference sequence). V was clipped by 3 bases and J by 4 bases, with 12 bases between them. This CDR3 has 14 residues. This chain's CDR3 is CASSLADMVYGYTF. The CDR3 DNA is TGTGCCAGCAGCTTGGCCGACATGGTCTATGGCTACACCTTC.

The chain combines TRBV7-3 with TRBJ2-7; 10 positions match TRBD2. The CDR3 has 15 amino acids. V lost 5 bases to trimming and J lost 1 base; unmatched junction nucleotides: 5. Germline V lookup: CDR1 SGHTA, CDR2 FQGTGA. Here the CDR3 reads CASSVSSGSSYEQYF. The CDR3 DNA follows: TGTGCCAGCAGCGTTTCTAGCGGGAGTTCCTACGAGCAGTACTTC.

J is TRBJ1-1 and V is TRBV5-4; D is undetermined. Germline-derived CDR1 and CDR2 are SGHNT and YYREEE (reference sequence). CDR3 length: 14 residues. With 4 bases removed from V and 3 bases from J, the gap between germline ends came to 13 bases. CDR3 nucleotide sequence: TGTGCCAGCAGCCCCTCCAGAAGGGACACTGAAGCTTTCTTT. This gives the protein CASSPSRRDTEAFF.

There are a few counts of this clone. The chain employs TRBV21-1 and TRBJ1-5. TRBV21-1 corresponds to a pseudogene. The CDR3 covers 16 residues. As DNA, the CDR3 is TGTGCCAGCAGCAAAGGGGGGCGGGATGCAAATCAGCCCCAGCATTTT. Its translation is CASSKGGRDANQPQHF.

The V and J genes are TRBV28 and TRBJ2-7; D gene uncertain. This CDR3 comprises 16 residues. Per the germline V gene, CDR1 is MDHEN and CDR2 is SYDVKM. Between the trimmed V and J ends, which lost 2 bases and 3 bases, there was a span of 17 bases. The CDR3 is CASSLTSETGVYEQYF. The CDR3 region has the DNA TGTGCCAGCAGTTTAACGTCTGAGACCGGAGTCTACGAGCAGTACTTC.

The chain recombines TRBV9 with TRBJ2-1; 9 bases match TRBD2. Germline V gene lookup returns CDR1 SGDLS and CDR2 YYNGEE. This CDR3 spans 14 amino acids. V shed 3 bases and J 9 bases; nucleotides not matched to a gene: 7. CDR3 protein: CASSGQAGGSEQFF. The CDR3 DNA follows: TGTGCCAGCAGCGGACAAGCGGGAGGTAGTGAGCAGTTCTTC.

J is TRBJ2-7 and V is TRBV11-2; either TRBD1 or TRBD2 may fit D (5 bases each). V dropped 5 bases and J dropped 3 bases, with 23 bases sitting between them. This CDR3 has 17 amino acids. Germline assignment: CDR1 SGHAT and CDR2 FQNNGV. The CDR3 DNA follows: TGTGCCAGCAGCCTGGACGGTTGGGGGAGAGGGGTCTACGAGCAGTACTTC. Its protein is CASSLDGWGRGVYEQYF.

J is TRBJ1-1 and V is TRBV4-1; D unclear. Germline V gives CDR1 MGHRA, CDR2 YSYEKL. This CDR3 comprises 14 residues. The V end was cut by 1 base, the J end by 2 bases, with 8 bases between. The CDR3 sequence is CASSQGPVNTEAFF. CDR3 DNA: TGCGCCAGCAGCCAAGGTCCAGTTAACACTGAAGCTTTCTTT.

This CDR3 is CAWSGGREGRNEQFF. Here the CDR3 DNA reads TGTGCCTGGAGTGGAGGGCGGGAGGGCCGGAATGAGCAGTTCTTC. J is TRBJ2-1 and V is TRBV30; 9 positions agree with TRBD2. V gave up 1 base and J gave up 7 bases; unmatched junction bases: 8. The CDR3 extends over 15 amino acids. Germline CDR1 reads GTSNPN; CDR2 reads SVGIG (reference sequence).

This clone was picked up a small number of times. The chain recombines TRBV9 with TRBJ2-6; D not resolved. Germline V gene sequence: CDR1 SGDLS, CDR2 YYNGEE. The length of the CDR3 is 15 residues. V shed 3 bases and J shed 1 base, with 8 bases lying between them. CDR3 bases: TGTGCCAGCAGCGCAGGTTTATCTGGGGCCAACGTCCTGACTTTC. It codes for CASSAGLSGANVLTF. The entire variable domain, with the rest obtained from reference TRBV9 and TRBJ2-6, is as follows: DSGVTQTPKHLITATGQRVTLRCSPRSGDLSVYWYQQSLDQGLQFLIQYYNGEERAKGNILERFSAQQFPDLHSELNLSSLELGDSALYFCASSAGLSGANVLTFGAGSRLTVL.

This clone was detected only once. The V call is TRBV5-1, the J call TRBJ2-1; the D call may be TRBD1 or TRBD2 (5 bases each). The germline V and J ends were trimmed by 6 bases and 10 bases, with 14 bases remaining between them. Germline V gene data show CDR1 as SGHRS and CDR2 as YFSETQ. The CDR3 consists of 12 residues. CDR3 loop: CASTGPLGEQFF. CDR3 sequence (DNA): TGCGCCAGCACGGGACCCCTTGGGGAGCAGTTCTTC.

On this clone itself: One junction end disagrees with the germline gene, perhaps due to a read error. This chain links TRBV29-1 with TRBJ2-1; 7 bases match TRBD2. The CDR3 has 16 amino acids. The germline gives CDR1 SQVTM, CDR2 ANQGSEA. CDR3 amino acids: CSVEVPLSGSSNEQFF. The CDR3 DNA reads as TGCAGCGTTGAAGTCCCGCTTAGCGGGTCCTCCAATGAGCAGTTCTTC.

This sequence joins TRBV7-9 and TRBJ2-7; the D call may be TRBD1 or TRBD2 (5 bases each). V lost 4 bases and J lost 0, with 19 bases in between. The CDR3 sequence is 17 residues long. Germline CDR1 is SEHNR and CDR2 is FQNEAQ (reference sequence). The chain's CDR3 is CASSYPEGRGSSYEQYF. CDR3 nucleotides: TGTGCCAGCAGCTACCCAGAGGGACGGGGAAGCTCCTACGAGCAGTACTTC.

The CDR3, as DNA: TGTGCCACCAGTGCAAACACGGGACAGGAGGCTGGGGCCAACGTCCTGACTTTC. Protein product: CATSANTGQEAGANVLTF. The chain combines TRBV24-1 with TRBJ2-6; TRBD1 agrees at 8 bases. Germline CDR1 and CDR2: KGHDR and SFDVKD. The V segment lost 5 bases and the J segment 2 bases; nucleotides outside the gene matches: 10. The CDR3 extends over 18 amino acids.

The chain is built from TRBV24-1 and TRBJ2-5; D is ambiguous. The CDR3 is made up of 15 amino acids. Germline V gives CDR1 KGHDR, CDR2 SFDVKD. Between the trimmed V and J ends, which lost 4 bases and 0 bases, there was a span of 11 bases. The CDR3 bases are TGTGCCACCAGTGACTCCCTAGGGTACCAAGAGACCCAGTACTTC. This gives the protein CATSDSLGYQETQYF.